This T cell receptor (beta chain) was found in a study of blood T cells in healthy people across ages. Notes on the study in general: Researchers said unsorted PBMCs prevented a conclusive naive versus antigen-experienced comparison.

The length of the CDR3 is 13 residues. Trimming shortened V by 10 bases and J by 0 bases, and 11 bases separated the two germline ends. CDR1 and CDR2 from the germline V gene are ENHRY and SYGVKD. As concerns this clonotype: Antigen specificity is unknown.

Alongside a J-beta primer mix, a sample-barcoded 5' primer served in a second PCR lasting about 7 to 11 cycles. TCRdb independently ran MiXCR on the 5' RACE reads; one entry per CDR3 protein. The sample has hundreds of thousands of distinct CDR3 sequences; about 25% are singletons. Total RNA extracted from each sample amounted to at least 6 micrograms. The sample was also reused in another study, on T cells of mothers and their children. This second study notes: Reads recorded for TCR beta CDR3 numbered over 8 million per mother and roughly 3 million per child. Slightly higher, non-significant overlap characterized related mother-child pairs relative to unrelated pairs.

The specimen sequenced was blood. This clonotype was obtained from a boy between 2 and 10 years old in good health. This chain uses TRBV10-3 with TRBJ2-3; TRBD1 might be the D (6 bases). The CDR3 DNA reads TGTGCCACGCAGGGGCTCAGCACAGATACGCAGTATTTT. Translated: CATQGLSTDTQYF.